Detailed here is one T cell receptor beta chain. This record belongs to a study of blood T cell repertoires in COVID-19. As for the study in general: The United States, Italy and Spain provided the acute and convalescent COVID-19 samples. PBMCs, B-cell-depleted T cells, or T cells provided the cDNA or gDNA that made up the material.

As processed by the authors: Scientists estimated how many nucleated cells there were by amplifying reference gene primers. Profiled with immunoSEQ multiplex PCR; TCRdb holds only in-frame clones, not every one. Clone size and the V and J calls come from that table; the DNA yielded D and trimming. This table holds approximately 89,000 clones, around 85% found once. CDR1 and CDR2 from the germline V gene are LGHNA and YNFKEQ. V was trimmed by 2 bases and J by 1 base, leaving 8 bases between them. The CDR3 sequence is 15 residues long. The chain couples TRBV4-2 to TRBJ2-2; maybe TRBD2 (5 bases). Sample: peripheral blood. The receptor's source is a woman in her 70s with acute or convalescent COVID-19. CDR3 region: CASSQQSGNTGELFF. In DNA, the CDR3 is TGTGCCAGCAGCCAACAAAGCGGGAACACCGGGGAGCTGTTTTTT.